The 25 T cell receptor beta chains in this list originate from one sample, sequenced in a study of cytomegalovirus exposure and HLA in healthy donors. Vbeta (60) and Jbeta (13) primers were used in the PCR. The data were produced by immunoSEQ multiplex PCR, yet TCRdb's version contains in-frame clones alone and is incomplete. The data show 150,000 or so clones, roughly 84% seen once. The sequenced material came from PBMCs. The receptors shown here come from a boy aged 2 to 10 in good health and CMV-seronegative.

This clone was seen just once. J is TRBJ1-5 and V is TRBV30; the D is unclear. This CDR3 has 12 amino acids. Trimming pared 2 bases from V and 4 bases from J, leaving 6 bases between. Germline V lookup: CDR1 GTSNPN, CDR2 SVGIG (reference sequence). The CDR3 DNA follows: TGTGCCTGGAGTTTTCTAAATCAGCCCCAGCATTTT. As protein: CAWSFLNQPQHF.

The chain combines TRBV30 with TRBJ1-2; 8 bases fit TRBD1. Germline V gene data show CDR1 as GTSNPN and CDR2 as SVGIG (reference sequence). The J segment lost 7 bases and the V segment lost 5 bases, leaving 3 bases of the junction unmatched. The CDR3 spans 11 residues. In nucleotides, the CDR3 is TGTGCCTGGGGACAGGGTCGTGGCTACACCTTC. Protein product: CAWGQGRGYTF.

The V gene is TRBV9, the J gene TRBJ2-3; the D gene is possibly TRBD2 (6 bases). Germline loops: CDR1 SGDLS, CDR2 YYNGEE. The CDR3 extends over 14 amino acids. The V end was cut by 0 bases, the J end by 2 bases, with 7 bases between. The CDR3, as DNA: TGTGCCAGCAGCGTAGGGGACTCCACAGATACGCAGTATTTT. This codes for CASSVGDSTDTQYF.

V and J are TRBV19 and TRBJ2-1; D might be TRBD1 (8 bases). Trimming pared 5 bases from V and 5 bases from J, leaving 16 bases between. This CDR3 spans 15 amino acids. Germline lookup yields CDR1 LNHDA and CDR2 SQIVND (reference sequence). The CDR3 bases are TGTGCCAGTAGTCCCAGACAGGGGAGGGACAATGAGCAGTTCTTC. Its protein is CASSPRQGRDNEQFF.

A single count supports this clone. J is TRBJ2-2 and V is TRBV2, with D unresolved. Per germline, CDR1 SNHLY and CDR2 FYNNEI. V lost 7 bases and J lost 6, with 18 bases in between. The CDR3 extends over 15 amino acids. Here the CDR3 DNA reads TGTGCCAGCAAGAGACTCACGACCGGGTCCGGGGAGCTGTTTTTT. Its protein is CASKRLTTGSGELFF.

The rearrangement joins TRBV30 to TRBJ1-3, with a weak D call TRBD1 (6 bases). CDR1 GTSNPN and CDR2 SVGIG come from the germline V gene (reference sequence). Trimming took off 2 bases at V and 0 bases at J, with 26 bases between the two ends. CDR3 length: 20 amino acids. CDR3 sequence: CAWSPYGGPNSRISGNTIYF. In DNA form, the CDR3 reads TGTGCCTGGAGTCCCTACGGGGGGCCTAATTCTAGAATCTCTGGAAACACCATATATTTT.

The sample holds one count of this clone. The chain joins TRBV19 to TRBJ2-6; 9 positions match TRBD1. This CDR3 has 16 residues. Germline CDR1 and CDR2: LNHDA and SQIVND (reference sequence). V lost 5 bases and J lost 1; bases outside the gene matches: 3. Here the CDR3 DNA reads TGTGCCAGTAGTGGACAGGGGTTATCTGGGGCCAACGTCCTGACTTTC. Translating gives CASSGQGLSGANVLTF.

This chain links TRBV5-1 with TRBJ2-1; 15 nucleotides match TRBD2. The CDR3 has 17 residues. Germline CDR1 and CDR2: SGHRS and YFSETQ. The J segment lost 9 bases and the V segment lost 4 bases, leaving 11 bases of the junction unmatched. CDR3 in amino acids: CASSPTAGLAGGGEQFF. The CDR3, as DNA: TGCGCCAGCAGCCCCACCGCAGGACTAGCGGGAGGGGGTGAGCAGTTCTTC.

A few counts support this clone. The rearrangement uses TRBV27 and TRBJ1-5; D perhaps matches TRBD1 (5 bases). Trimming left V 4 bases short and J 2 bases short, with 15 bases between. Per the germline V gene, CDR1 is MNHEY and CDR2 is SMNVEV (reference sequence). The CDR3 extends over 16 amino acids. The CDR3 here is CASSSEQGIGNQPQHF. The CDR3 DNA sequence: TGTGCCAGCAGTTCCGAGCAGGGCATTGGCAATCAGCCCCAGCATTTT.

The chain combines TRBV6-1 with TRBJ1-2, with 10 bases aligning to TRBD1. Losses at the gene ends were 6 bases for V and 7 bases for J; bases not matched to a gene: 8. The CDR3 sequence is 14 residues long. The V gene's germline CDR1 is MNHNS and CDR2 SASEGT. In DNA form, the CDR3 reads TGTGCCAGCAGGATTTTTGACAGGGGGCTTGGCTACACCTTC. Residues: CASRIFDRGLGYTF.

This clone was seen once. This chain connects TRBV28 to TRBJ1-1; no firm D call. The CDR3 is made up of 14 amino acids. The germline V and J ends were trimmed by 2 bases and 4 bases, with 11 bases remaining between them. From germline, CDR1 is MDHEN and CDR2 SYDVKM. The CDR3 here is CASSLRGFVTEAFF. The CDR3 bases are TGTGCCAGCAGTTTAAGAGGGTTCGTCACTGAAGCTTTCTTT.

This clone was observed a single time. The chain recombines TRBV6-1 with TRBJ2-1, with D perhaps matching TRBD1 (7 bases). The CDR3 loop spans 14 amino acids. Germline CDR1 and CDR2: MNHNS and SASEGT. Trimming left V 2 bases short and J 7 bases short, with 12 bases between. CDR3 sequence reads: CASSEQGEVNEQFF. CDR3 bases: TGTGCCAGCAGTGAACAGGGGGAGGTTAATGAGCAGTTCTTC.

This clone was observed a few times. The chain uses TRBV2 and TRBJ2-7; tentative D call: TRBD1 (6 bases). The CDR3 runs to 16 residues. Trimming removed 5 bases from V and 4 bases from J, with 21 bases in between. CDR1 is SNHLY and CDR2 is FYNNEI in the germline V gene. Here the CDR3 reads CASSIEQGLSIYEQYF. CDR3 bases: TGTGCCAGCAGTATAGAACAGGGTTTGAGTATATACGAGCAGTACTTC. Full variable domain (outside the CDR3, taken from reference TRBV2 and TRBJ2-7): EPEVTQTPSHQVTQMGQEVILRCVPISNHLYFYWYRQILGQKVEFLVSFYNNEISEKSEIFDDQFSVERPDGSNFTLKIRSTKLEDSAMYFCASSIEQGLSIYEQYFGPGTRLTVT.

This rearrangement joins TRBV29-1 to TRBJ2-4; D is possibly TRBD1 (6 bases). Germline-derived CDR1 and CDR2 are SQVTM and ANQGSEA. The CDR3 has 14 amino acids. V was trimmed by 6 bases and J by 2 bases, leaving 14 bases between them. For the CDR3, the DNA is TGCAGCGTGGGGGACCAGGGGACCAAAAACATTCAGTACTTC. Protein: CSVGDQGTKNIQYF.

This chain connects TRBV28 to TRBJ2-5; 8 bases agree with TRBD1. The V gene end was trimmed by 5 bases and the J gene end by 8 bases; junction bases not matched to a gene: 10. Germline-derived CDR1 and CDR2 are MDHEN and SYDVKM. The CDR3 runs to 14 residues. The CDR3 is CASSLQGARGTQYF. CDR3 nucleotide sequence: TGTGCCAGCAGTCTTCAGGGGGCGAGAGGTACCCAGTACTTC.

V and J are TRBV2 and TRBJ2-3, with D maybe TRBD1 (5 bases). Trimming pared 4 bases from V and 0 bases from J, leaving 14 bases between. In germline, CDR1 is SNHLY, CDR2 FYNNEI. This CDR3 region has 16 residues. CDR3 region: CASSAPDRPSTDTQYF. CDR3 nucleotide sequence: TGTGCCAGCAGTGCCCCAGACAGACCCAGCACAGATACGCAGTATTTT.

The chain is built from TRBV10-3 and TRBJ2-3; D is possibly TRBD2 (6 bases). CDR1 and CDR2 (germline): ENHRY, SYGVKD. CDR3 size: 13 residues. V was pared by 10 bases and J by 0 bases, with 11 bases between. CDR3 coding DNA: TGTGCCAGCCGGGACTTCAGCACAGATACGCAGTATTTT. As protein: CASRDFSTDTQYF.

This chain links TRBV5-1 with TRBJ1-2; D is ambiguous. V was trimmed by 2 bases and J by 1 base, leaving 6 bases between them. This CDR3 contains 13 residues. Germline lookup yields CDR1 SGHRS and CDR2 YFSETQ. CDR3 loop: CASSFLDNYGYTF. The CDR3 DNA follows: TGCGCCAGCAGCTTCCTAGATAACTATGGCTACACCTTC.

This chain joins TRBV12-2 and TRBJ2-2; TRBD1, the D gene given by the table, was not confirmed from the DNA. TRBV12-2 is shown as a pseudogene. This CDR3 region has 16 residues. CDR3 in DNA: TGTGCAAGTCGCTCCCGACAGGGGGCAAACACCGGGGAGCTGTTTTTT. Translation gives CASRSRQGANTGELFF.

The chain combines TRBV27 with TRBJ2-3; D perhaps matches TRBD1 (5 bases). The CDR3 contains 14 residues. The V end lost 5 bases, the J end lost 2 bases, and 11 bases lay between the germline ends. CDR1 and CDR2 (germline): MNHEY, SMNVEV (reference sequence). CDR3 region: CASSVKTVTDTQYF. The CDR3 DNA sequence: TGTGCCAGCAGTGTAAAGACAGTCACAGATACGCAGTATTTT.

This chain links TRBV7-7 with TRBJ2-2; 14 positions agree with TRBD2. V gave up 1 base and J gave up 4 bases; unmatched junction bases: 5. This CDR3 is built from 18 residues. Germline CDR1 and CDR2: SSHAT and FNYEAQ (reference sequence). The CDR3 region is CASSLDGTSGSGTGELFF. As DNA, the CDR3 is TGTGCCAGCAGCTTAGACGGGACTAGCGGGAGTGGCACCGGGGAGCTGTTTTTT.

The chain links TRBV11-2 to TRBJ1-2; 9 bases agree with TRBD1. The trim removed 3 bases at V and 1 base at J, leaving 3 bases unmatched. The CDR3 contains 15 residues. CDR1 and CDR2 from the germline V gene are SGHAT and FQNNGV. CDR3 region: CASSFGTGINYGYTF. In DNA, the CDR3 is TGTGCCAGCAGCTTTGGGACAGGGATTAACTATGGCTACACCTTC.

This chain links TRBV7-6 with TRBJ1-2; 8 nucleotides align to TRBD1. Germline CDR1 SGHVS, CDR2 FNYEAQ. The CDR3 is 13 residues long. The V and J ends lost 6 bases and 6 bases, in that order; junction bases with no gene match: 6. CDR3 region: CASSPDRADGYTF. For the CDR3, the DNA is TGTGCCAGCAGTCCGGACAGGGCAGATGGCTACACCTTC.

This clone turned up a few times. The gene calls are TRBV29-1 and TRBJ2-1; 7 positions agree with TRBD2. Germline V gives CDR1 SQVTM, CDR2 ANQGSEA. The CDR3 spans 11 residues. CDR3 sequence: CSCGSVDEQFF. For the CDR3, the DNA is TGCAGTTGCGGGAGTGTCGATGAGCAGTTCTTC.

V gene TRBV5-1 combines with J gene TRBJ2-4, with D maybe TRBD2 (5 bases). Trimming shortened V by 4 bases and J by 0 bases, and 11 bases separated the two germline ends. The CDR3 spans 15 residues. Germline CDR1 and CDR2: SGHRS and YFSETQ. The CDR3 coding sequence is TGCGCCAGCAGCAATAGCGCGGTAGCCAAAAACATTCAGTACTTC. Its protein product is CASSNSAVAKNIQYF. Together with reference TRBV5-1 and TRBJ2-4, the CDR3 gives the full variable domain: KAGVTQTPRYLIKTRGQQVTLSCSPISGHRSVSWYQQTPGQGLQFLFEYFSETQRNKGNFPGRFSGRQFSNSRSEMNVSTLELGDSALYLCASSNSAVAKNIQYFGAGTRLSVL.